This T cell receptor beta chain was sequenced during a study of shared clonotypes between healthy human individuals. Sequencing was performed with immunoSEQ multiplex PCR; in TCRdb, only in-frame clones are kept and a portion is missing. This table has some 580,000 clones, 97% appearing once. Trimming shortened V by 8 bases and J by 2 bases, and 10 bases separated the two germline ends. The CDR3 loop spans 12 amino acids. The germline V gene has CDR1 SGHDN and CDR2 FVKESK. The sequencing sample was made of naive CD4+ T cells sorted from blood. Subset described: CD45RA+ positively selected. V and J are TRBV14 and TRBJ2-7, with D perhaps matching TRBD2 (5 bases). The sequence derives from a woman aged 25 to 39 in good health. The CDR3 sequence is CASGGLTYEQYF. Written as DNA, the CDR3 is TGTGCCAGCGGCGGGCTCACCTACGAGCAGTACTTC.